Listed below are T cell receptor beta chains from one sample, sequenced in a study of shared clonotypes between healthy human individuals. Profiled with immunoSEQ multiplex PCR; TCRdb holds only in-frame clones, not every one. The sample has about 2 million clones, roughly 96% seen once. Sequences were obtained from naive CD4+ T cells sorted from blood. The receptors were gathered from a young man in good health. CDR3s include the opening cysteine and the closing phenylalanine or tryptophan. D genes are given only for firm matches. Some rows have no size entry. The others give once, few or many, or a class for an expanded clone.

D gene | J gene | V gene | clone size | CDR3 protein | CDR3 DNA
- | TRBJ1-4 | TRBV28 | many | CASNTILKDNEKLFF | TGTGCCAGCAATACCATCTTAAAGGATAATGAAAAACTGTTTTTT
- | TRBJ1-6 | TRBV18 | - | CASSPKRDGNSPLHF | TGTGCCAGCTCACCAAAGAGGGACGGCAATTCACCCCTCCACTTT
- | TRBJ2-3 | TRBV5-1 | - | CASSLSGDTQYF | TGCGCCAGCAGCTTATCAGGGGATACGCAGTATTTT
TRBD1 | TRBJ1-2 | TRBV19 | - | CASTDPGQGNYGYTF | TGTGCCAGTACCGATCCGGGACAGGGGAACTATGGCTACACCTTC
- | TRBJ1-5 | TRBV23-1 | - | CASSQFVASGNQPQHF | TGCGCCAGCAGTCAGTTCGTTGCGTCCGGCAATCAGCCCCAGCATTTT
- | TRBJ1-2 | TRBV7-2 | - | CASSPRTAYGYTF | TGTGCCAGCAGCCCCCGGACAGCTTATGGCTACACCTTC
TRBD2 | TRBJ2-1 | TRBV11-3 | - | CASSFSGSWNEQFF | TGTGCCAGCAGCTTTAGCGGGAGTTGGAATGAGCAGTTCTTC
- | TRBJ2-2 | TRBV4-3 | - | CASSQDSQGYGELFF | TGCGCCAGCAGCCAAGACAGTCAGGGCTATGGGGAGCTGTTTTTT
- | TRBJ2-7 | TRBV30 | - | CAWSEKYEQYF | TGTGCCTGGAGCGAAAAGTACGAGCAGTACTTC
TRBD1 | TRBJ1-5 | TRBV14 | - | CASSRDRDGNQPQHF | TGTGCCAGCAGCCGGGACAGGGACGGCAATCAGCCCCAGCATTTT
TRBD1 | TRBJ2-3 | TRBV29-1 | - | CSAEAGTGNPDTQYF | TGCAGCGCTGAAGCCGGGACAGGTAACCCAGATACGCAGTATTTT
- | TRBJ1-4 | TRBV27 | - | CASSRSGATNEKLFF | TGTGCCAGCAGTAGATCGGGGGCCACTAATGAAAAACTGTTTTTT
TRBD2 | TRBJ2-1 | TRBV27 | - | CASTRSGRGNYNEQFF | TGTGCCAGCACTCGTAGCGGGAGGGGCAACTACAATGAGCAGTTCTTC
- | TRBJ1-1 | TRBV5-1 | - | CASSLGASGAPNTEAFF | TGCGCCAGCAGCTTGGGTGCTTCAGGGGCGCCAAACACTGAAGCTTTCTTT
TRBD2 | TRBJ2-2 | TRBV4-3 | - | CAPSAGGGELFF | TGCGCCCCCAGCGCGGGAGGCGGGGAGCTGTTTTTT
TRBD2 | TRBJ2-2 | TRBV5-1 | - | CASSVPTSGNTGELFF | TGCGCCAGCAGCGTGCCGACTAGCGGAAACACCGGGGAGCTGTTTTTT
- | TRBJ2-2 | TRBV28 | - | CASSTHKGLSGELFF | TGTGCCAGCAGTACACATAAAGGGCTGAGCGGGGAGCTGTTTTTT
- | TRBJ2-1 | TRBV29-1 | - | CSVDRAGNEQFF | TGCAGCGTTGATAGGGCAGGCAATGAGCAGTTCTTC
- | TRBJ2-7 | TRBV12-5 | - | CASGLPGQGTYEQYF | TGTGCTAGTGGTTTGCCAGGGCAGGGCACCTACGAGCAGTACTTC
TRBD1 | TRBJ2-3 | TRBV2 | - | CASNRQGSTDTQYF | TGTGCCAGCAATCGACAGGGGAGCACAGATACGCAGTATTTT
- | TRBJ1-5 | TRBV11-2 | - | CASSLTMWAGQPQHF | TGTGCCAGCAGCCTGACTATGTGGGCCGGTCAGCCCCAGCATTTT
- | TRBJ2-7 | TRBV19 | - | CASRKSRGYEQYF | TGTGCCAGTAGGAAATCCCGGGGCTACGAGCAGTACTTC
- | TRBJ1-3 | TRBV6-5 | once | CASSRDFGNTIYF | TGTGCCAGCAGTCGGGATTTTGGAAACACCATATATTTT
TRBD1 | TRBJ2-5 | TRBV7-2 | - | CASSLGTGKETQYF | TGTGCCAGCAGCTTAGGGACAGGGAAGGAGACCCAGTACTTC